The source of this TCR beta chain is a study of T-cell memory formation after mild COVID-19. Study at large: The study found TCR clusters largely donor specific. The study's findings and limits: Mostly located in CM and EM were contracting CD4+ clones, with contracting CD8+ clones located in EMRA. Clones that contracted from day 15 to 85 were balanced CD4/CD8, while later expanders leaned CD4+. Unconfirmed was the SARS-CoV-2 specificity of second-wave clones that peaked on day 37.

MiXCR was run by TCRdb on the 5' RACE reads, yielding one entry per CDR3 protein. In the table there are roughly 400,000 distinct CDR3 sequences, under 20% of which are singletons. Of note for this clonotype: Its cognate antigen is unknown.

CDR1 SGHRS and CDR2 YFSETQ come from the germline V gene. The CDR3 extends over 14 amino acids. Trimming took 7 bases from V and 0 from J; bases not matched to a gene: 4. The sequence derives from a man in his late teens or twenties who had mild COVID-19 (a few samples of this study predate the infection). Cell type and time point are not known. Sequencing was done on a sample of PBMCs or a T cell subset sorted from them (not recorded which). This rearrangement joins TRBV5-1 to TRBJ2-3; 8 nucleotides match TRBD1. The CDR3 DNA follows: TGCGCCAGCGCCCCAGGGGGCAGCACAGATACGCAGTATTTT. Its protein product is CASAPGGSTDTQYF.